This TCR beta chain was observed in a study of cytomegalovirus exposure and HLA in healthy donors. The germline CDR1 and CDR2 sequences are MNHEY and SVGAGI. The CDR3 is made up of 15 amino acids. The ends were cut back, 5 bases at V and 0 bases at J, with 14 bases in the middle. The primer mix had 60 Vbeta and 13 Jbeta primers. Sequencing was performed with immunoSEQ multiplex PCR; in TCRdb, only in-frame clones are kept and a portion is missing. The repertoire consists of some 180,000 clones, with more than 60% occurring once and the leading ten covering about 1.5%. Whole-study findings and limits: Most CMV-associated TCR beta chains appeared HLA-restricted in a later analysis. In terms of immune exposure information, only CMV serostatus was available. About 90% or about 30% of the time was how often most TCR beta V segments were productive, according to an earlier analysis.

In the case of this clone: What it binds is not known.

The TCR comes from a man aged 18 to 30 in good health and CMV-seronegative. Specimen: PBMCs. The chain recombines TRBV6-5 with TRBJ2-7; D may be TRBD1 (7 bases). CDR3 residues: CASSRQGGSSYEQYF. The CDR3 DNA reads as TGTGCCAGCAGTCGCCAGGGGGGTAGCTCCTACGAGCAGTACTTC.